These 9 T cell receptor beta chains came from one sample sequenced in a study of T-cell reconstitution after alpha-beta-depleted transplantation in children. A library of TCRbeta sequences, prepared with unique molecular identifiers, was generated. TCRdb independently ran MiXCR on the PCR reads; one entry per CDR3 protein. The sample lists some 250,000 distinct CDR3 sequences, approximately 12% occurring once. The material was PBMCs from the stem cell graft donor, obtained from the stem cell graft. The receptor source for this set is a human donor who donated a stem cell graft to a child with acute lymphoblastic leukemia.

This clonotype was seen repeatedly, ten times or more. The chain uses TRBV6-6 and TRBJ2-7, with D possibly called TRBD1 or TRBD2 (6 bases each). Germline V gene sequence: CDR1 MNHNY, CDR2 SVGAGI (reference sequence). Trimming cost V 2 bases and J 3 bases, with 8 bases left between them. CDR3 size: 13 residues. This chain's CDR3 is CASSYEGGYEQYF. The CDR3 DNA reads as TGTGCCAGCAGTTACGAGGGGGGCTACGAGCAGTACTTC.

This clonotype was counted at least ten times. The genes are TRBV7-2 and TRBJ2-6; D perhaps matches TRBD1 (6 bases). Germline CDR1 and CDR2: SGHTA and FQGNSA. V lost 5 bases and J lost 5, with 13 bases in between. The CDR3 spans 15 residues. The CDR3 loop is CASSPRQVRANVLTF. CDR3 DNA sequence: TGTGCCAGCAGCCCACGACAGGTTAGGGCCAACGTCCTGACTTTC.

Ten or more counts support this clonotype. As DNA, the CDR3 is TGTGCCAGCAGTTACCGGGTAGGGATCCAGCCCCAGCATTTT. Amino acids: CASSYRVGIQPQHF. The V call is TRBV6-2 or TRBV6-3, the J call TRBJ1-5; no firm D call. Germline V lookup: CDR1 MNHEY, CDR2 SVGEGT. Trimming took off 2 bases at V and 7 bases at J, with 12 bases between the two ends. The CDR3 has 14 residues.

Many counts were recorded for this clonotype. The rearrangement joins TRBV7-8 to TRBJ2-7, with D unresolved. Trimming pared 5 bases from V and 1 base from J, leaving 18 bases between. The CDR3 spans 16 residues. Germline V gene data show CDR1 as SGHVS and CDR2 as FQNEAQ. This CDR3 is CASSHPRIEVSYEQYF. CDR3 DNA sequence: TGTGCCAGCAGCCACCCCCGAATAGAAGTGTCCTACGAGCAGTACTTC. The full variable domain, completed using reference TRBV7-8 and TRBJ2-7, is GAGVSQSPRYKVAKRGQDVALRCDPISGHVSLFWYQQALGQGPEFLTYFQNEAQLDKSGLPSDRFFAERPEGSVSTLKIQRTQQEDSAVYLCASSHPRIEVSYEQYFGPGTRLTVT.

Note on this clonotype: A read error may be the cause here, since a much bigger clone is one base away. The CDR3 loop is CASSYGAGAHGELFF. The CDR3 DNA follows: TGTGCCAGCAGCTACGGGGCAGGGGCCCACGGGGAGCTGTTTTTT. The J gene is TRBJ2-2, the V gene TRBV3-1; D is possibly TRBD1 (6 bases). The germline gives CDR1 LGHDT, CDR2 YNNKEL (reference sequence). Trimming stripped 5 bases from V and 7 bases from J, with 17 bases between. The CDR3 is 15 residues long.

The V and J genes are TRBV5-1 and TRBJ2-7; unclear D gene. Deletions cut 0 bases from V and 1 base from J, with 8 bases between. The CDR3 is made up of 14 amino acids. Germline lookup yields CDR1 SGHRS and CDR2 YFSETQ. CDR3 DNA sequence: TGCGCCAGCAGCTTGGAGGTGGGATCCTACGAGCAGTACTTC. The encoded protein is CASSLEVGSYEQYF.

This clonotype was recorded many times. V and J are TRBV12-3 or TRBV12-4 and TRBJ2-2; perhaps TRBD2 as D (5 bases). This CDR3 is built from 13 residues. Between the trimmed V and J ends, which lost 6 bases and 6 bases, there was a span of 11 bases. CDR3 DNA sequence: TGTGCCAGCAGCTTCGGGGTCCCCGGGGAGCTGTTTTTT. Translated: CASSFGVPGELFF.

In this sample, this clonotype turned up many times. The gene calls are TRBV7-3 and TRBJ2-3; D uncertain. Trimming removed 2 bases from V and 4 bases from J, with 7 bases in between. The CDR3 covers 13 residues. Germline lookup yields CDR1 SGHTA and CDR2 FQGTGA. The chain's CDR3 is CASSLLYADTQYF. CDR3 in DNA: TGTGCCAGCAGCTTATTATACGCAGATACGCAGTATTTT.

At least ten counts were recorded for this clonotype. This chain links TRBV6-5 with TRBJ1-1; D not resolved. The CDR3 sequence is 13 residues long. V dropped 0 bases and J dropped 11 bases, with 13 bases sitting between them. Germline V gives CDR1 MNHEY, CDR2 SVGAGI. DNA of the CDR3: TGTGCCAGCAGTTACTCCATCGAGGCCCCTGCTTTCTTT. Its translation: CASSYSIEAPAFF.